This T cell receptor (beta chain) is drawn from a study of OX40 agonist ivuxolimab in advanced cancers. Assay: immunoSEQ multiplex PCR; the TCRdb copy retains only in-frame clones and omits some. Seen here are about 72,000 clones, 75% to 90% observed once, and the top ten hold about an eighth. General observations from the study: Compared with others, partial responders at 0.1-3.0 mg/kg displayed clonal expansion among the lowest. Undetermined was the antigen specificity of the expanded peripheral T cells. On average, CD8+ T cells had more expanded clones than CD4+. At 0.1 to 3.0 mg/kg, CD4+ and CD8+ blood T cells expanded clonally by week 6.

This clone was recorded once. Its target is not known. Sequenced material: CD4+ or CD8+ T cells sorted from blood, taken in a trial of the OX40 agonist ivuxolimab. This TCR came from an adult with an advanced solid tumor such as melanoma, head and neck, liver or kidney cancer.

The CDR3 coding sequence is TGTGCCAGCAGTTACAAGTGGGGCGAGCAGTACTTC. It codes for CASSYKWGEQYF. This rearrangement joins TRBV6-5 to TRBJ2-7; D unresolved. V lost 2 bases and J 6 bases, leaving 8 bases between the germline ends. This CDR3 comprises 12 residues. Per germline, CDR1 MNHEY and CDR2 SVGAGI.